The source of this T cell receptor (beta chain) is a study of beta chain features in type 1 diabetes. Reverse transcribing all isolated RNA meant expressed TCRB transcripts were sequenced. Sequenced by immunoSEQ multiplex PCR; TCRdb stores in-frame clones only, minus some. This sample has some 60,000 clones, with roughly 60% found just once. Findings and caveats of the study: Individuals with type 1 diabetes displayed fewer insertions and more deletions at VDJ junctions.

Worth noting for this clone: Its antigen is still unknown.

The CDR3 has 15 residues. V was pared by 0 bases and J by 2 bases, with 4 bases of the junction left unmatched. CDR1 SGHRS and CDR2 YFSETQ come from the germline V gene. What was sequenced was Tregs from blood. V usage is TRBV5-1 and J usage is TRBJ2-7; the match to TRBD1 covers 8 bases. The TCR sequence derives from a woman between 18 and 29 years old in good health. CDR3 sequence (DNA): TGCGCCAGCAGCTTGGAGTCGGGACAGGCCTACGAGCAGTACTTC. It is translated as CASSLESGQAYEQYF.